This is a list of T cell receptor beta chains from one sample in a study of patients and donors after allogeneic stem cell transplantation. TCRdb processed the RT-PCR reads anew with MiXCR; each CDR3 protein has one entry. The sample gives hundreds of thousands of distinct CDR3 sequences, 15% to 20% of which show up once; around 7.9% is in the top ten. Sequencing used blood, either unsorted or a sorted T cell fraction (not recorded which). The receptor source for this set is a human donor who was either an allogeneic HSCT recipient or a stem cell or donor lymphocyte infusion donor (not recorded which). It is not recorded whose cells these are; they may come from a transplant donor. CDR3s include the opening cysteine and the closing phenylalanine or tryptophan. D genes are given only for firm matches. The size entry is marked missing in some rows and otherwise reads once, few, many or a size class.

CDR3 protein: CSTFWGQMNTEAFF; CDR3 DNA: TGCAGCACCTTTTGGGGCCAGATGAACACTGAAGCTTTCTTT; J gene: TRBJ1-1; CDR3 length: 14; V gene: TRBV29-1; clone size: NA; D gene: NA
CDR3 protein: CASSVLLPSPYNEQFF; CDR3 DNA: TGTGCCAGCAGCGTCCTACTACCTTCCCCGTACAATGAGCAGTTCTTC; J gene: TRBJ2-1; CDR3 length: 16; V gene: TRBV7-9; clone size: NA; D gene: NA
CDR3 protein: CASSYRQGGNQPQHF; CDR3 DNA: TGTGCCAGCAGTTACAGACAGGGAGGCAATCAGCCCCAGCATTTT; J gene: TRBJ1-5; CDR3 length: 15; V gene: TRBV6-5; clone size: NA; D gene: TRBD1
CDR3 protein: CASSLGLSLQIHEQYF; CDR3 DNA: TGCGCCAGCAGCTTGGGACTATCTCTTCAGATCCACGAGCAGTACTTC; J gene: TRBJ2-7; CDR3 length: 16; V gene: TRBV5-1; clone size: NA; D gene: NA
CDR3 protein: CASSFAGTMNTEAFF; CDR3 DNA: TGTGCCAGCAGCTTCGCAGGGACCATGAACACTGAAGCTTTCTTT; J gene: TRBJ1-1; CDR3 length: 15; V gene: TRBV7-2; clone size: few; D gene: NA
CDR3 protein: CASSLTDYNEQFF; CDR3 DNA: TGTGCCAGCAGCTTGACAGACTACAATGAGCAGTTCTTC; J gene: TRBJ2-1; CDR3 length: 13; V gene: TRBV5-6; clone size: NA; D gene: NA
CDR3 protein: CASRFRQGYEQFF; CDR3 DNA: TGTGCCAGCAGATTCAGACAGGGGTATGAGCAGTTCTTC; J gene: TRBJ2-1; CDR3 length: 13; V gene: TRBV6-1; clone size: few; D gene: TRBD1
CDR3 protein: CASSAGPRFSLEQFF; CDR3 DNA: TGTGCCAGCAGTGCGGGACCGCGTTTTTCCTTAGAGCAGTTCTTC; J gene: TRBJ2-1; CDR3 length: 15; V gene: TRBV2; clone size: few; D gene: NA
CDR3 protein: CASSQFPGGNEQFF; CDR3 DNA: TGTGCCAGCAGCCAATTCCCGGGGGGCAATGAGCAGTTCTTC; J gene: TRBJ2-1; CDR3 length: 14; V gene: TRBV3-1; clone size: NA; D gene: TRBD2
CDR3 protein: CASSIQGMAEAFF; CDR3 DNA: TGTGCCAGTAGTATTCAGGGGATGGCTGAAGCTTTCTTT; J gene: TRBJ1-1; CDR3 length: 13; V gene: TRBV19; clone size: NA; D gene: NA
CDR3 protein: CASSLKDGGSYEQYF; CDR3 DNA: TGTGCCAGCAGTTTGAAGGACGGGGGCTCCTACGAGCAGTACTTC; J gene: TRBJ2-7; CDR3 length: 15; V gene: TRBV27; clone size: NA; D gene: NA
CDR3 protein: CASSQRGVSGYGYTF; CDR3 DNA: TGCGCCAGCAGCCAAAGGGGGGTTTCCGGGTATGGCTACACCTTC; J gene: TRBJ1-2; CDR3 length: 15; V gene: TRBV4-3; clone size: NA; D gene: NA
CDR3 protein: CASSLVTAETNYGYTF; CDR3 DNA: TGTGCCAGCAGCTTAGTGACAGCTGAGACTAACTATGGCTACACCTTC; J gene: TRBJ1-2; CDR3 length: 16; V gene: TRBV7-9; clone size: few; D gene: NA
CDR3 protein: CASSPRGYSTDTQYF; CDR3 DNA: TGCGCCAGCAGCCCCCGCGGATATAGCACAGATACGCAGTATTTT; J gene: TRBJ2-3; CDR3 length: 15; V gene: TRBV5-1; clone size: many; D gene: NA
CDR3 protein: CASSLEGVEPDTQYF; CDR3 DNA: TGCGCCAGCAGCTTGGAAGGGGTCGAACCAGATACGCAGTATTTT; J gene: TRBJ2-3; CDR3 length: 15; V gene: TRBV5-1; clone size: few; D gene: NA
CDR3 protein: CASSVVSLNTEAFF; CDR3 DNA: TGTGCCAGCAGCGTCGTTAGCCTGAACACTGAAGCTTTCTTT; J gene: TRBJ1-1; CDR3 length: 14; V gene: TRBV9; clone size: few; D gene: NA
CDR3 protein: CASSGGSGISYEQYF; CDR3 DNA: TGTGCCAGCAGCGGGGGTAGCGGGATCTCCTACGAGCAGTACTTC; J gene: TRBJ2-7; CDR3 length: 15; V gene: TRBV3-1; clone size: few; D gene: TRBD2
CDR3 protein: CASSSRGSGTYEQYF; CDR3 DNA: TGTGCCAGCAGTTCCCGGGGTAGCGGGACCTACGAGCAGTACTTC; J gene: TRBJ2-7; CDR3 length: 15; V gene: TRBV6-5; clone size: few; D gene: TRBD2
CDR3 protein: CASSPLPGGTYEQYF; CDR3 DNA: TGTGCCAGCAGCCCCCTCCCCGGGGGAACCTACGAGCAGTACTTC; J gene: TRBJ2-7; CDR3 length: 15; V gene: TRBV7-2; clone size: few; D gene: NA
CDR3 protein: CSVHRGPQNIQYF; CDR3 DNA: TGCAGCGTTCATCGGGGACCCCAAAACATTCAGTACTTC; J gene: TRBJ2-4; CDR3 length: 13; V gene: TRBV29-1; clone size: few; D gene: NA
CDR3 protein: CASSLGAGALPTQYF; CDR3 DNA: TGTGCCAGCAGCTTAGGAGCGGGGGCCCTGCCTACGCAGTATTTT; J gene: TRBJ2-3; CDR3 length: 15; V gene: TRBV7-9; clone size: NA; D gene: TRBD2
CDR3 protein: CASSSGEAINQPQHF; CDR3 DNA: TGTGCCAGCAGCTCAGGTGAGGCAATAAATCAGCCCCAGCATTTT; J gene: TRBJ1-5; CDR3 length: 15; V gene: TRBV4-2; clone size: many; D gene: NA
CDR3 protein: CASSLSSSYGYTF; CDR3 DNA: TGTGCCAGCAGTTTGTCCTCTTCCTATGGCTACACCTTC; J gene: TRBJ1-2; CDR3 length: 13; V gene: TRBV27; clone size: few; D gene: NA
CDR3 protein: CASSPGGLAGQETQYF; CDR3 DNA: TGTGCCAGCAGCCCGGGGGGATTAGCGGGACAAGAGACCCAGTACTTC; J gene: TRBJ2-5; CDR3 length: 16; V gene: TRBV5-4; clone size: NA; D gene: TRBD2
CDR3 protein: CSAGRGGSTEAFF; CDR3 DNA: TGCAGCGCCGGTCGCGGGGGGAGCACTGAAGCTTTCTTT; J gene: TRBJ1-1; CDR3 length: 13; V gene: TRBV29-1; clone size: many; D gene: NA
CDR3 protein: CASSSSTSGKYEQYF; CDR3 DNA: TGTGCCAGCAGCTCTAGTACTAGCGGGAAATACGAGCAGTACTTC; J gene: TRBJ2-7; CDR3 length: 15; V gene: TRBV9; clone size: many; D gene: TRBD2
CDR3 protein: CASTIGTGEYEQYF; CDR3 DNA: TGTGCCAGCACCATCGGGACAGGGGAGTACGAGCAGTACTTC; J gene: TRBJ2-7; CDR3 length: 14; V gene: TRBV11-1; clone size: NA; D gene: TRBD1
CDR3 protein: CIFGGGNEQFF; CDR3 DNA: TGCATATTCGGGGGGGGAAATGAGCAGTTCTTC; J gene: TRBJ2-1; CDR3 length: 11; V gene: TRBV29-1; clone size: many; D gene: TRBD2
CDR3 protein: CASSLTRGSPLHF; CDR3 DNA: TGTGCCAGCAGCCTGACGCGTGGTTCACCCCTCCACTTT; J gene: TRBJ1-6; CDR3 length: 13; V gene: TRBV2; clone size: NA; D gene: NA
CDR3 protein: CASAGQVGTGELFF; CDR3 DNA: TGTGCCAGCGCTGGACAGGTGGGCACCGGGGAGCTGTTTTTT; J gene: TRBJ2-2; CDR3 length: 14; V gene: TRBV9; clone size: NA; D gene: TRBD1
CDR3 protein: CASSPGANEQYF; CDR3 DNA: TGTGCCAGCAGTCCGGGGGCCAACGAGCAGTACTTC; J gene: TRBJ2-7; CDR3 length: 12; V gene: TRBV28; clone size: many; D gene: NA
CDR3 protein: CASSSEGKRDTEAFF; CDR3 DNA: TGTGCCAGCAGTTCCGAGGGCAAGAGGGACACTGAAGCTTTCTTT; J gene: TRBJ1-1; CDR3 length: 15; V gene: TRBV12-3/TRBV12-4; clone size: NA; D gene: NA
CDR3 protein: CASNEGANQPQHF; CDR3 DNA: TGTGCCAGCAACGAGGGGGCCAATCAGCCCCAGCATTTT; J gene: TRBJ1-5; CDR3 length: 13; V gene: TRBV6-1; clone size: NA; D gene: TRBD1
CDR3 protein: CASSLIWGSNQPQHF; CDR3 DNA: TGTGCCAGCAGCTTAATTTGGGGGAGCAATCAGCCCCAGCATTTT; J gene: TRBJ1-5; CDR3 length: 15; V gene: TRBV7-2; clone size: many; D gene: NA
CDR3 protein: CSVRGDTEAFF; CDR3 DNA: TGCAGCGTTCGCGGGGACACTGAAGCTTTCTTT; J gene: TRBJ1-1; CDR3 length: 11; V gene: TRBV29-1; clone size: NA; D gene: NA
CDR3 protein: CASDGGLLNTGELFF; CDR3 DNA: TGCGCCAGCGACGGGGGACTCCTGAACACCGGGGAGCTGTTTTTT; J gene: TRBJ2-2; CDR3 length: 15; V gene: TRBV5-1; clone size: few; D gene: NA
CDR3 protein: CSAGKRQVGTPRIAFF; CDR3 DNA: TGCAGTGCTGGCAAACGACAGGTGGGGACCCCAAGAATTGCGTTCTTC; J gene: TRBJ2-1; CDR3 length: 16; V gene: TRBV20-1; clone size: once; D gene: NA
CDR3 protein: CASSSGDLNTGELFF; CDR3 DNA: TGTGCCAGCAGTTCCGGGGACTTGAACACCGGGGAGCTGTTTTTT; J gene: TRBJ2-2; CDR3 length: 15; V gene: TRBV6-5; clone size: few; D gene: NA
CDR3 protein: CASSLASPTTSVTSTDTQYF; CDR3 DNA: TGTGCCAGCAGCTTAGCCTCCCCTACGACTAGCGTAACAAGCACAGATACGCAGTATTTT; J gene: TRBJ2-3; CDR3 length: 20; V gene: TRBV11-1; clone size: few; D gene: TRBD2
CDR3 protein: CATSRFTGAGEKLFF; CDR3 DNA: TGTGCCACCAGCAGATTCACAGGGGCGGGAGAAAAACTGTTTTTT; J gene: TRBJ1-4; CDR3 length: 15; V gene: TRBV15; clone size: NA; D gene: TRBD1
CDR3 protein: CASSQHLTGLGAKNIQYF; CDR3 DNA: TGCGCCAGCAGCCAACATTTGACAGGGCTCGGAGCCAAAAACATTCAGTACTTC; J gene: TRBJ2-4; CDR3 length: 18; V gene: TRBV4-1; clone size: NA; D gene: TRBD1
CDR3 protein: CASSFGLAGRMYTQYF; CDR3 DNA: TGCGCCAGCAGCTTTGGACTAGCGGGACGGATGTATACGCAGTATTTT; J gene: TRBJ2-3; CDR3 length: 16; V gene: TRBV5-1; clone size: few; D gene: TRBD2
CDR3 protein: CASSPGTSGGAETQYF; CDR3 DNA: TGTGCCAGCAGTCCCGGGACTAGCGGGGGGGCGGAGACCCAGTACTTC; J gene: TRBJ2-5; CDR3 length: 16; V gene: TRBV12-3/TRBV12-4; clone size: NA; D gene: TRBD2
CDR3 protein: CASRDSLYNEQFF; CDR3 DNA: TGTGCCAGCAGGGACAGTTTGTACAATGAGCAGTTCTTC; J gene: TRBJ2-1; CDR3 length: 13; V gene: TRBV12-3/TRBV12-4; clone size: many; D gene: NA
CDR3 protein: CASSDPGLTGELFF; CDR3 DNA: TGTGCCAGCAGTGATCCCGGGTTAACCGGGGAGCTGTTTTTT; J gene: TRBJ2-2; CDR3 length: 14; V gene: TRBV25-1; clone size: few; D gene: NA
CDR3 protein: CASSGLDVEQFF; CDR3 DNA: TGCGCCAGCAGCGGACTAGATGTTGAGCAGTTCTTC; J gene: TRBJ2-1; CDR3 length: 12; V gene: TRBV10-2; clone size: few; D gene: TRBD2
CDR3 protein: CSAKTSGREGETQYF; CDR3 DNA: TGCAGTGCAAAAACTAGCGGGAGGGAGGGTGAGACCCAGTACTTC; J gene: TRBJ2-5; CDR3 length: 15; V gene: TRBV20-1; clone size: few; D gene: TRBD2
CDR3 protein: CSASLGINSNQPQHF; CDR3 DNA: TGCAGTGCTAGTCTGGGGATTAATAGCAATCAGCCCCAGCATTTT; J gene: TRBJ1-5; CDR3 length: 15; V gene: TRBV20-1; clone size: few; D gene: NA
CDR3 protein: CASSLIPRNTEAFF; CDR3 DNA: TGCGCCAGCAGCTTGATCCCCAGGAACACTGAAGCTTTCTTT; J gene: TRBJ1-1; CDR3 length: 14; V gene: TRBV5-1; clone size: NA; D gene: NA
CDR3 protein: CASSPRKGRNYGYTF; CDR3 DNA: TGTGCCAGCAGCCCCCGAAAGGGGAGAAACTATGGCTACACCTTC; J gene: TRBJ1-2; CDR3 length: 15; V gene: TRBV7-9; clone size: NA; D gene: NA
CDR3 protein: CASSSPLAGDPYNEQFF; CDR3 DNA: TGTGCCAGCAGCTCTCCGCTAGCGGGAGACCCCTACAATGAGCAGTTCTTC; J gene: TRBJ2-1; CDR3 length: 17; V gene: TRBV3-1; clone size: many; D gene: TRBD2
CDR3 protein: CASSPPLVRTGGSSEQYF; CDR3 DNA: TGTGCCAGCTCACCACCGCTTGTTCGGACAGGGGGCTCCAGCGAGCAGTACTTC; J gene: TRBJ2-7; CDR3 length: 18; V gene: TRBV18; clone size: NA; D gene: TRBD1
CDR3 protein: CASSVALGGPNQETQYF; CDR3 DNA: TGTGCCAGCAGCGTAGCTCTGGGGGGGCCTAACCAAGAGACCCAGTACTTC; J gene: TRBJ2-5; CDR3 length: 17; V gene: TRBV9; clone size: NA; D gene: NA
CDR3 protein: CASSLGLASGGEETQYF; CDR3 DNA: TGTGCCAGCAGCTTGGGGTTGGCTAGCGGGGGAGAGGAGACCCAGTACTTC; J gene: TRBJ2-5; CDR3 length: 17; V gene: TRBV27; clone size: NA; D gene: TRBD2